This section outlines one TCR beta chain sequence together with its context. Its antigen is still unknown. The CDR3 is 13 residues long. CDR1 is SGHTA, CDR2 FQGTGA, per germline. V was pared by 3 bases and J by 8 bases, with 13 bases between. The sample comes from a study of T cell repertoires in cytomegalovirus infection. TCRdb reanalysed the reads using MiXCR and keeps one entry per CDR3 protein. The table includes about a million distinct CDR3 sequences, roughly 31% detected once. V is TRBV7-3 and J is TRBJ1-2; the D gene is possibly TRBD1 (5 bases). This sample comprised cultured CD8+ T cells from PBMCs, obtained from culture after CMV antigen stimulation. The clonotype comes from a human donor in good health (CMV status not recorded). Some clones in this sample may be carry-over from other donors' samples. Here the CDR3 reads CASSFPAGFGYTF. CDR3 in DNA: TGTGCCAGCAGCTTTCCAGCAGGGTTCGGCTACACCTTC.